One T cell receptor beta chain is described in this entry. cDNA came from around 0.5 to 1 ug RNA primed by random hexamers. Each CDR3 protein is one row after TCRdb ran MiXCR on the immunoSEQ multiplex PCR reads. Among 100,000 or so distinct CDR3 sequences listed, nearly 97% were seen once. The data belong to a study of CD8 T cells in Susac syndrome. The CDR3 spans 16 residues. The V gene end was trimmed by 1 base and the J gene end by 6 bases; junction bases not matched to a gene: 9. CDR1 is LGHNA, CDR2 YNFKEQ, per germline. Material for sequencing was CD8+ T cells from PBMCs. The chain combines TRBV4-2 with TRBJ2-3, with 8 nucleotides matching TRBD2. The TCR was taken from a human donor with Susac syndrome. DNA for the CDR3: TGTGCCAGCAGCCAAGGTATCGGGAGGGCCCCCGATACGCAGTATTTT. This encodes CASSQGIGRAPDTQYF.